Listed below are T cell receptor beta chains from one sample, sequenced in a study of Graves' ophthalmopathy and Graves' hyperthyroidism. TCRdb reanalysed the multiplex PCR reads using MiXCR and keeps one entry per CDR3 protein. The sample holds over a million distinct CDR3 sequences, 35% to 40% seen once. Sample: peripheral blood or thyroid tissue (not recorded which). The receptor source for this set is an adult man with Graves' hyperthyroidism. Each CDR3 is given with its conserved first and last residue. The D gene is left open where the match is weak. The size of a clone is reported for some rows only, either as once, few or many, or as a class for expanded clones.

d_call,v_call,clone_size,j_call,cdr3_nt,cdr3_aa
TRBD2,TRBV7-9,once,TRBJ2-7,TGTGCCGGCAGCTTTCTTGCGGGGGGCTACGAGCAGTACTTC,CAGSFLAGGYEQYF
.,TRBV5-1,few,TRBJ1-1,TGCGCCAGCAGCAGCGGCTTTAAAGTCACTGAAGCTTTCTTT,CASSSGFKVTEAFF
.,TRBV6-5,few,TRBJ2-7,TGTGCCAGCAGAACTCGGGGGGCGGGTGAGCAGTACTTC,CASRTRGAGEQYF
TRBD1,TRBV5-1,many,TRBJ1-6,TGCGCCAGCAGACGACAGGGTAGCTCCTATAATTCACCCCTCCACTTT,CASRRQGSSYNSPLHF
.,TRBV5-1,.,TRBJ2-7,TGCGCCAGCAGAAGGGGAGATTACGAGCAGTACTTC,CASRRGDYEQYF
TRBD1,TRBV12-3/TRBV12-4,.,TRBJ1-1,TGTGCCAGCAGTTACAGGGGTCCTGAAGCTTTCTTT,CASSYRGPEAFF
.,TRBV12-3/TRBV12-4,many,TRBJ1-1,TGTGCCAGCAGTCCCCGACAGGTGACGAACACTGAAGCTTTCTTT,CASSPRQVTNTEAFF
.,TRBV2,many,TRBJ1-5,TGTGCCAGCGATCGGGGGATGGGGCCCCAGCATTTT,CASDRGMGPQHF
TRBD1,TRBV10-3,few,TRBJ1-2,TGTGCCAGCAGCCGAAACACCGGGACAGTAGATCCCTATGGCTACACCTTC,CASSRNTGTVDPYGYTF
.,TRBV29-1,.,TRBJ2-7,TGCAGTGCTAGAGAAGGGGAGGACGAGCAGTACTTC,CSAREGEDEQYF
.,TRBV7-9,many,TRBJ1-1,TGTGCCAGCACCTCCTCAACAGCTGAAGCTTTCTTT,CASTSSTAEAFF
.,TRBV20-1,many,TRBJ2-7,TGCAGTGCTGAAGACGAAATCGGGAGTACTTACGAGCAGTACTTC,CSAEDEIGSTYEQYF
.,TRBV6-2/TRBV6-3,few,TRBJ1-5,TGTGCCAGCAGTTCGTCCCCCGGGGGGAGGACCCAGCATTTT,CASSSSPGGRTQHF
.,TRBV7-2,once,TRBJ1-6,TGCGCCAGCAGCCAGGACAGCTCCCATCAGCCCCTCCACTTT,CASSQDSSHQPLHF
.,TRBV6-6,few,TRBJ2-5,TGTGCCAGCAGACAAGACAGGAACCAAGAGACCCAGTACTTC,CASRQDRNQETQYF
.,TRBV10-3,.,TRBJ1-1,TGTGCCAGCAGTTACCGTACAGGGTTCACTGAAGCTTTCTTT,CASSYRTGFTEAFF
.,TRBV5-4,.,TRBJ2-5,TGCGCCAGCAGCCAAGATCAGGGGCGGGGAGAGACCCAGTACTTC,CASSQDQGRGETQYF
.,TRBV10-2,many,TRBJ1-1,TGCGCCAGCAGAAAACAGGGACGATTGAACACTGAAGCTTTCTTT,CASRKQGRLNTEAFF
TRBD1,TRBV12-3/TRBV12-4,.,TRBJ1-2,TGTGCCAGCAGTCCCCAACCCGGGACAGGGGGCAACTATGGCTACACCTTC,CASSPQPGTGGNYGYTF
.,TRBV12-3/TRBV12-4,few,TRBJ2-5,TGTGCCAGCAGTTCCGGGGGATATGAAGAGACCCAGTACTTC,CASSSGGYEETQYF
.,TRBV20-1,many,TRBJ2-7,TGCAGCGCCGATCAGACCTACGAGCAGTACTTC,CSADQTYEQYF
.,TRBV7-2,.,TRBJ2-3,TGTGCCAGCTCCTTTAGGGCCTCCGGGACTAGCACAGATACGCAGTATTTT,CASSFRASGTSTDTQYF
.,TRBV5-5,.,TRBJ1-2,TGTGCCAGCAGCTCCAGCGCCGGGAATAACTATGGCTACACCTTC,CASSSSAGNNYGYTF
.,TRBV12-3/TRBV12-4,few,TRBJ2-7,TGTGCCAGCAGTTCCTCTACGACGGGGGTCCACGAGCAGTACTTC,CASSSSTTGVHEQYF
.,TRBV7-9,many,TRBJ2-5,TGTGCCAGCAGCTTATATGAGAGTCCAGAGACCCAGTACTTC,CASSLYESPETQYF
TRBD1,TRBV10-3,.,TRBJ2-6,TGTGCCATCAGCCGGGACAGGGGCAACTCTGGGGCCAACGTCCTGACTTTC,CAISRDRGNSGANVLTF
.,TRBV10-3,many,TRBJ1-4,TGTGCCATCAGTGAGTCGGGAAAGGGGGTTGCATCTAATGAAAAACTGTTTTTT,CAISESGKGVASNEKLFF
.,TRBV2,many,TRBJ2-7,TGTGCCAGCAGTGCGGGACTCCCAACCTACGAGCAGTACTTC,CASSAGLPTYEQYF
.,TRBV15,many,TRBJ1-4,TGTGCCACCAGCAGACCCTCGGCCCGGTGGGAAAAACTGTTTTTT,CATSRPSARWEKLFF
TRBD1,TRBV2,many,TRBJ1-2,TGTGCCAGCATAGACAGGGGTGGCTATGGCTACACCTTC,CASIDRGGYGYTF
TRBD1,TRBV5-1,few,TRBJ1-4,TGCGCCAGCAGCCAAGGACAGGGGGCTTCTGAAAAACTGTTTTTT,CASSQGQGASEKLFF
.,TRBV7-2,many,TRBJ1-6,TGTGCCAGCAGAACAAGACCCGGGAGCTCCTATAATTCACCCCTCCACTTT,CASRTRPGSSYNSPLHF
.,TRBV7-9,many,TRBJ2-7,TGTGCCAGCAGCTTCAGAGGGGGCGGAGGGTACGAGCAGTACTTC,CASSFRGGGGYEQYF
.,TRBV10-3,.,TRBJ2-5,TGTGCCATCATGGGGGCGCGGGAGACCCAGTACTTC,CAIMGARETQYF
TRBD1,TRBV7-9,many,TRBJ2-7,TGTGCCAGCAGCTCCACAGGGGGAACCTACGAGCAGTACTTC,CASSSTGGTYEQYF
.,TRBV6-6,many,TRBJ2-5,TGTGCCAGCACCAAGGAGGGACAAGAGACCCAGTACTTC,CASTKEGQETQYF